Below are 14 T cell receptor beta chains sequenced from a single sample in a study of T cell changes during pregnancy in multiple sclerosis. The repertoire was sequenced with immunoSEQ multiplex PCR; TCRdb's copy has only in-frame clones and lacks some. The sample shows about 61,000 clones, under 95% of them seen only once. The material sequenced was peripheral blood, taken in the first trimester of pregnancy. Receptors originate from a female donor in good health, enrolled as a control in a pregnancy study.

The chain joins TRBV7-8 to TRBJ1-4; D possibly corresponds to TRBD1 (6 bases). Trimming took off 4 bases at V and 7 bases at J, with 13 bases between the two ends. The CDR3 is made up of 14 amino acids. The germline gives CDR1 SGHVS, CDR2 FQNEAQ. The CDR3, as DNA: TGTGCCAGCAGCTCGACCGGGACACTTGAAAAACTGTTTTTT. The encoded protein is CASSSTGTLEKLFF. Combining the CDR3 with reference TRBV7-8 and TRBJ1-4 gives the whole variable domain GAGVSQSPRYKVAKRGQDVALRCDPISGHVSLFWYQQALGQGPEFLTYFQNEAQLDKSGLPSDRFFAERPEGSVSTLKIQRTQQEDSAVYLCASSSTGTLEKLFFGSGTQLSVL.

V is TRBV5-6 and J is TRBJ1-5; D unclear. Trimming shortened V by 2 bases and J by 4 bases, and 7 bases separated the two germline ends. Germline values: CDR1 SGHDT, CDR2 YYEEEE. The CDR3 contains 13 residues. This CDR3 reads CASSFWRNQPQHF. The DNA of the CDR3 is TGTGCCAGCAGCTTTTGGAGGAATCAGCCCCAGCATTTT. The variable domain in full, completed from reference TRBV5-6 and TRBJ1-5, reads DAGVTQSPTHLIKTRGQQVTLRCSPKSGHDTVSWYQQALGQGPQFIFQYYEEEERQRGNFPDRFSGHQFPNYSSELNVNALLLGDSALYLCASSFWRNQPQHFGDGTRLSIL.

CDR3 in DNA: TGTGCCAGCAGCTCCCTAGCGGTCATGGCCCAGTACTTC. It yields the protein CASSSLAVMAQYF. The V gene is TRBV7-9, the J gene TRBJ2-5; 7 nucleotides agree with TRBD2. Per the germline V gene, CDR1 is SEHNR and CDR2 is FQNEAQ (reference sequence). V dropped 4 bases and J dropped 9; count of bases not matched to a gene: 8. This CDR3 spans 13 amino acids.

The chain combines TRBV7-2 with TRBJ1-1; the D gene is possibly TRBD1 (5 bases). This CDR3 contains 14 residues. Per germline, CDR1 SGHTA and CDR2 FQGNSA. Trimming left V 1 base short and J 4 bases short, with 10 bases between. The CDR3 spells CASSLVGGGTEAFF. The CDR3 coding sequence is TGTGCCAGCAGCTTAGTGGGGGGAGGCACTGAAGCTTTCTTT.

This clone was detected a few times. At one end, the junction sequence differs from germline, possibly due to a read error. This rearrangement joins TRBV5-1 to TRBJ1-1, with TRBD1 matching over 8 bases. The germline CDR1 and CDR2 sequences are SGHRS and YFSETQ. This CDR3 spans 15 amino acids. In DNA form, the CDR3 reads TGCGCCAGCAGCTGGGCGGACAGGGTGAAAACTGAAGCTTTCTTT. Its protein is CASSWADRVKTEAFF.

V is TRBV18 and J is TRBJ1-1; D not resolved. The CDR3 contains 13 residues. CDR1 and CDR2 (germline): KGHSH, LQKENI. V was pared by 3 bases and J by 7 bases, with 12 bases between. This CDR3 reads CASSPGDGREAFF. The CDR3 coding sequence is TGTGCCAGCTCACCCGGAGACGGCCGTGAAGCTTTCTTT.

The gene calls are TRBV7-6 and TRBJ2-1; weak D call: TRBD1 (5 bases). V shed 5 bases and J shed 5 bases, with 19 bases lying between them. CDR3 length: 16 residues. The germline V gene has CDR1 SGHVS and CDR2 FNYEAQ. In DNA form, the CDR3 reads TGTGCCAGCAGCCTACTGACAGACCCCGTCAACAATGAGCAGTTCTTC. Translation gives CASSLLTDPVNNEQFF.

Many counts were recorded for this clone. V is TRBV4-3 and J is TRBJ2-7, with 7 bases fitting TRBD1. The germline V gene encodes CDR1 LGHNA and CDR2 YSLEER. This CDR3 contains 12 residues. CDR3 loop: CARGQDSYEQYF. In nucleotides, the CDR3 is TGCGCGAGGGGGCAGGACTCCTACGAGCAGTACTTC.

The chain combines TRBV10-3 with TRBJ2-1; a possible D gene is TRBD1 (6 bases). V lost 11 bases and J 5 bases, leaving 13 bases between the germline ends. The CDR3 runs 12 residues. Germline CDR1 ENHRY, CDR2 SYGVKD. The CDR3 nucleotides are TGTGCCGCACGGACAGTTAACAATGAGCAGTTCTTC. Its protein product is CAARTVNNEQFF.

This chain uses TRBV6-1 with TRBJ2-5; D ambiguous. CDR1 and CDR2 (germline): MNHNS, SASEGT. This CDR3 is built from 12 residues. With 2 bases removed from V and 5 bases from J, the gap between germline ends came to 6 bases. The CDR3: CASSEQAETQYF. The CDR3 DNA sequence: TGTGCCAGCAGTGAACAGGCTGAGACCCAGTACTTC.

The rearrangement uses TRBV19 and TRBJ2-7; TRBD2 aligns across 9 bases. The CDR3 runs 16 residues. Germline V CDR1 and CDR2: LNHDA, SQIVND (reference sequence). Trimming cost V 5 bases and J 4 bases; bases outside gene matches: 12. CDR3 sequence reads: CASSFGVLAGAYEQYF. In nucleotides, the CDR3 is TGTGCCAGTAGTTTTGGAGTCTTAGCGGGAGCATACGAGCAGTACTTC.

The chain recombines TRBV18 with TRBJ2-4; D is unclear. CDR1 and CDR2 from the germline V gene are KGHSH and LQKENI. The CDR3 is 16 residues long. Trimming pared 3 bases from V and 0 bases from J, leaving 12 bases between. The CDR3 spells CASSPGLTLAKNIQYF. DNA for the CDR3: TGTGCCAGCTCACCTGGGCTTACTCTAGCCAAAAACATTCAGTACTTC.

This sequence joins TRBV29-1 and TRBJ1-1; a weak D match, TRBD1 (5 bases). V lost 5 bases, J lost 5 bases, and 12 bases lay in between. The CDR3 totals 12 residues. Per germline, CDR1 SQVTM and CDR2 ANQGSEA. For the CDR3, the DNA is TGCAGCGTTCGCTTCGGGGGGACTGAAGCTTTCTTT. As protein: CSVRFGGTEAFF. Combining the CDR3 with reference TRBV29-1 and TRBJ1-1 gives the whole variable domain SAVISQKPSRDICQRGTSLTIQCQVDSQVTMMFWYRQQPGQSLTLIATANQGSEATYESGFVIDKFPISRPNLTFSTLTVSNMSPEDSSIYLCSVRFGGTEAFFGQGTRLTVV.

The rearrangement uses TRBV9 and TRBJ2-1; 12 bases map to TRBD2. The CDR3 sequence is 16 residues long. The germline V gene encodes CDR1 SGDLS and CDR2 YYNGEE. V dropped 4 bases and J dropped 2; count of bases not matched to a gene: 4. The CDR3 nucleotides read TGTGCCAGCAGCCGGACTAGCGGGGCCCCCTACAATGAGCAGTTCTTC. Protein product: CASSRTSGAPYNEQFF.